Each of the 26 T cell receptor beta chains below was sequenced from the same sample in a study of beta chain features in type 1 diabetes. All of the isolated RNA was reverse transcribed, so expressed TCRB transcripts were sequenced. The repertoire was sequenced with immunoSEQ multiplex PCR; TCRdb's copy has only in-frame clones and lacks some. This sample has around 310,000 clones, with 13% found just once. General observations from the study: Among patients with Type 1 diabetes, TCRB CDR3s were moderately but significantly shorter in every one of the four CD4+ subsets.

These receptors' targets are unknown. Sequences were obtained from naive CD4+ T cells from blood. These receptors came from a woman aged 18-35 years with type 1 diabetes.

V is TRBV10-3 and J is TRBJ2-1; a weak D match, TRBD2 (6 bases). The CDR3 consists of 14 residues. V was pared by 4 bases and J by 8 bases, with 15 bases between. Germline V gene lookup returns CDR1 ENHRY and CDR2 SYGVKD. The CDR3 is CAISAPGLGDEQFF. The CDR3 nucleotides read TGTGCCATCAGTGCCCCGGGACTTGGGGATGAGCAGTTCTTC.

V usage is TRBV2 and J usage is TRBJ2-1; TRBD2 agrees at 7 bases. Germline lookup yields CDR1 SNHLY and CDR2 FYNNEI. V dropped 4 bases and J dropped 4; count of bases not matched to a gene: 4. This CDR3 is built from 14 residues. Here the CDR3 DNA reads TGTGCCAGCAGTGGAGGGCGGGAGTACAATGAGCAGTTCTTC. As protein: CASSGGREYNEQFF.

The genes are TRBV9 and TRBJ1-2; D call uncertain. The CDR3 runs to 16 residues. V lost 0 bases to trimming and J lost 0 bases, with 12 bases between them. CDR1 is SGDLS and CDR2 is YYNGEE in the germline V gene. The CDR3 DNA reads as TGTGCCAGCAGCGTAGCCAGCGAAAGAGCTAACTATGGCTACACCTTC. Its protein is CASSVASERANYGYTF.

This chain links TRBV6-5 with TRBJ2-1; D is uncertain. The CDR3 covers 14 residues. The V gene's germline CDR1 is MNHEY and CDR2 SVGAGI. Deletions cut 5 bases from V and 1 base from J, with 9 bases between. This CDR3 is CASSKAVSYNEQFF. The CDR3 DNA reads TGTGCCAGCAGTAAAGCTGTTTCCTACAATGAGCAGTTCTTC.

This clone has a handful of counts. The rearrangement joins TRBV5-1 to TRBJ2-3; 7 bases agree with TRBD2. The CDR3 contains 16 residues. The junction had 7 bases not matched to a gene; V was cut back by 2 bases and J by 1 base. The germline V gene has CDR1 SGHRS and CDR2 YFSETQ. This CDR3 reads CASSFEPSGRTDTQYF. The CDR3 coding sequence is TGCGCCAGCAGCTTCGAGCCTAGCGGACGCACAGATACGCAGTATTTT.

The J gene is TRBJ1-5, the V gene TRBV6-1; maybe TRBD1 (5 bases). Trimming took off 6 bases at V and 1 base at J, with 13 bases between the two ends. This CDR3 comprises 15 residues. In germline, CDR1 is MNHNS, CDR2 SASEGT. CDR3 region: CASREGEGSNQPQHF. For the CDR3, the DNA is TGTGCCAGCAGGGAGGGCGAGGGGAGCAATCAGCCCCAGCATTTT.

This chain links TRBV5-1 with TRBJ2-7, with D tentatively TRBD2 (6 bases). CDR1 and CDR2 from the germline V gene are SGHRS and YFSETQ. The CDR3 runs to 14 residues. Trimming pared 0 bases from V and 1 base from J, leaving 8 bases between. The DNA of the CDR3 is TGCGCCAGCAGCTTGGAAGCGGGTTCCTACGAGCAGTACTTC. Amino acids: CASSLEAGSYEQYF.

This chain joins TRBV18 and TRBJ2-1; D not resolved. Germline V gene sequence: CDR1 KGHSH, CDR2 LQKENI. V lost 2 bases, J lost 6 bases, and 8 bases lay in between. This CDR3 has 13 residues. CDR3 sequence reads: CASSPTATNEQFF. Here the CDR3 DNA reads TGTGCCAGCTCACCAACCGCTACCAATGAGCAGTTCTTC.

This clone occurred a few times. The DNA for the CDR3 is TGTGCCAGCAGCTTAGCCTTCCGGAGCAATGAGCAGTTCTTC. Its protein product is CASSLAFRSNEQFF. V and J are TRBV7-6 and TRBJ2-1; D ambiguous. There are 14 residues in the CDR3. Germline assignment: CDR1 SGHVS and CDR2 FNYEAQ. Trimming left V 0 bases short and J 6 bases short, with 9 bases between.

This clone was counted a few times. The V gene is TRBV28, the J gene TRBJ1-1, with D hard to call. The CDR3 length is 15 residues. Germline V gene data show CDR1 as MDHEN and CDR2 as SYDVKM. Trimming cost V 4 bases and J 4 bases, with 16 bases left between them. This chain's CDR3 is CASSYASTGITEAFF. The CDR3 nucleotides read TGTGCCAGCAGTTACGCCTCGACGGGAATCACTGAAGCTTTCTTT.

J is TRBJ2-1 and V is TRBV13; D is ambiguous. Germline lookup yields CDR1 PRHDT and CDR2 FYEKMQ (reference sequence). V lost 1 base to trimming and J lost 7 bases, with 11 bases between them. The CDR3 consists of 14 residues. The CDR3 spells CASSLVGTSNEQFF. CDR3 DNA sequence: TGTGCCAGCAGCTTAGTGGGCACCTCGAATGAGCAGTTCTTC.

The chain is built from TRBV30 and TRBJ2-1; tentative D call: TRBD1 (6 bases). Germline CDR1 GTSNPN, CDR2 SVGIG (reference sequence). V lost 0 bases, J lost 9 bases, and 12 bases lay in between. There are 13 residues in the CDR3. This CDR3 reads CAWSVGGETEQFF. The CDR3 nucleotides are TGTGCCTGGAGTGTAGGGGGAGAAACTGAGCAGTTCTTC.

The V and J genes are TRBV7-9 and TRBJ2-1, with 8 bases identical to TRBD1. The length of the CDR3 is 16 residues. Per the germline V gene, CDR1 is SEHNR and CDR2 is FQNEAQ (reference sequence). J was trimmed by 4 bases and V by 5 bases; bases with no gene match: 10. CDR3 DNA: TGTGCCAGCAGCCGGCTAAGGACAGGGAGTTACAATGAGCAGTTCTTC. It translates to CASSRLRTGSYNEQFF.

This chain connects TRBV12-5 to TRBJ2-1; 12 nucleotides match TRBD2. This CDR3 contains 15 residues. Unmatched junction bases numbered 2, after V lost 1 base and J lost 7 bases. Germline values: CDR1 LGHNT, CDR2 FRNRAP. The DNA for the CDR3 is TGTGCTAGTGGTTTGGGACTAGCGGGAGTGAATGAGCAGTTCTTC. Translated, it gives CASGLGLAGVNEQFF.

The rearrangement uses TRBV14 and TRBJ1-2; D perhaps matches TRBD1 (6 bases). Germline CDR1 SGHDN, CDR2 FVKESK. This CDR3 spans 13 amino acids. V was trimmed by 5 bases and J by 5 bases, leaving 12 bases between them. CDR3 in amino acids: CASSAGVGYGYTF. As DNA, the CDR3 is TGTGCCAGCAGCGCAGGGGTTGGATATGGCTACACCTTC.

The chain joins TRBV11-2 to TRBJ1-2; D is unresolved. V gave up 7 bases and J gave up 9 bases, with 18 bases separating them. Germline V lookup: CDR1 SGHAT, CDR2 FQNNGV. This CDR3 has 13 residues. The CDR3: CASTLRRDGSYTF. In nucleotides, the CDR3 is TGTGCCAGCACCCTTCGGAGGGATGGGAGCTACACCTTC.

This chain connects TRBV21-1 to TRBJ2-1; the D segment call TRBD2 is taken from the table without a DNA check. TRBV21-1 is a pseudogene locus. CDR3 length equals 16 residues. DNA of the CDR3: TGTGCCAGCAGCAAAGTCCCGCGGGAGACCTACAATGAGCAGTTCTTC. It encodes CASSKVPRETYNEQFF.

The CDR3 region is CASSPILAGEGSYNEQFF. The CDR3 nucleotides read TGTGCCAGCTCACCGATACTAGCGGGAGAGGGCTCCTACAATGAGCAGTTCTTC. The genes are TRBV18 and TRBJ2-1; 11 bases fit TRBD2. The V and J ends lost 3 bases and 0 bases, in that order; junction bases with no gene match: 7. There are 18 residues in the CDR3. The germline gives CDR1 KGHSH, CDR2 LQKENI. The complete variable domain, with remaining parts taken from reference TRBV18 and TRBJ2-1, reads NAGVMQNPRHLVRRRGQEARLRCSPMKGHSHVYWYRQLPEEGLKFMVYLQKENIIDESGMPKERFSAEFPKEGPSILRIQQVVRGDSAAYFCASSPILAGEGSYNEQFFGPGTRLTVL.

Only a few counts were recorded for this clone. Written as DNA, the CDR3 is TGTGCCAGTACTAAGGGGCGGTCCACTGAAGCTTTCTTT. Translating gives CASTKGRSTEAFF. This chain connects TRBV19 to TRBJ1-1; possible D gene TRBD1, 5 bases. In germline, CDR1 is LNHDA, CDR2 SQIVND (reference sequence). This CDR3 is 13 amino acids long. The ends were cut back, 7 bases at V and 4 bases at J, with 13 bases in the middle.

The V and J genes are TRBV19 and TRBJ2-2, with TRBD1 identical over 12 bases. This CDR3 comprises 16 residues. Germline values: CDR1 LNHDA, CDR2 SQIVND (reference sequence). V shed 3 bases and J 6 bases; nucleotides not matched to a gene: 5. The CDR3: CASSMPGQGAAGELFF. The CDR3 DNA reads as TGTGCCAGTAGTATGCCGGGACAGGGGGCGGCCGGGGAGCTGTTTTTT.

This clone turned up a few times. Other nucleotide sequences in the sample specify the same CDR3. This chain links TRBV29-1 with TRBJ1-1; D not resolved. Trimming shortened V by 4 bases and J by 0 bases, and 9 bases separated the two germline ends. The CDR3 consists of 13 residues. Germline CDR1 is SQVTM and CDR2 is ANQGSEA. The CDR3 sequence is CSVAGTLNTEAFF. CDR3 DNA: TGCAGCGTTGCCGGTACCCTGAACACTGAAGCTTTCTTT.

The chain combines TRBV15 with TRBJ1-5; possibly TRBD1 for D (5 bases). This CDR3 spans 14 amino acids. V dropped 1 base and J dropped 3 bases, with 7 bases sitting between them. Germline assignment: CDR1 LNHNV and CDR2 YYDKDF (reference sequence). In DNA, the CDR3 is TGTGCCACCAGCAGAGGACAGAACAATCAGCCCCAGCATTTT. This codes for CATSRGQNNQPQHF.

This clone turned up a few times. This rearrangement joins TRBV25-1 to TRBJ2-4; perhaps TRBD2 as D (5 bases). Trimming cost V 3 bases and J 0 bases, with 6 bases left between them. This CDR3 has 14 amino acids. From germline, CDR1 is MGHDK and CDR2 SYGVNS. In DNA, the CDR3 is TGTGCCAGCAGTGACGGACTAGCCAAAAACATTCAGTACTTC. Translating gives CASSDGLAKNIQYF.

The genes are TRBV28 and TRBJ2-2; D ambiguous. V gave up 6 bases and J gave up 2 bases, with 4 bases separating them. CDR1 is MDHEN, CDR2 SYDVKM, per germline. This CDR3 region has 12 residues. The CDR3 coding sequence is TGTGCCAGCAGCAAAAACACCGGGGAGCTGTTTTTT. Residues: CASSKNTGELFF.

V and J are TRBV2 and TRBJ2-2, with D perhaps matching TRBD1 (6 bases). V was shortened by 6 bases and J by 7 bases, with 15 bases between the two germline ends. This CDR3 has 14 amino acids. CDR1 is SNHLY, CDR2 FYNNEI, per germline. Here the CDR3 reads CASRPGTYNGELFF. The CDR3 DNA sequence: TGTGCCAGCAGACCCGGGACATATAACGGGGAGCTGTTTTTT.

This clone showed up just a few times. The rearrangement links TRBV14 to TRBJ2-5; 8 bases map to TRBD1. The germline V gene has CDR1 SGHDN and CDR2 FVKESK. V lost 7 bases, J lost 1 base, and 8 bases stayed unmatched. The CDR3 extends over 15 amino acids. This CDR3 reads CASTTGTGPQETQYF. In DNA form, the CDR3 reads TGTGCCAGCACCACCGGGACAGGACCCCAAGAGACCCAGTACTTC.